The clone carrying this T cell receptor beta chain was detected many times. Germline values: CDR1 LNHDA, CDR2 SQIVND (reference sequence). Between the trimmed V and J ends, which lost 10 bases and 0 bases, there was a span of 12 bases. The CDR3 consists of 13 residues. Each CDR3 protein gets one entry after TCRdb re-called the reads with MiXCR. The sample includes under 250,000 distinct CDR3 sequences, 29% of them seen just once. This record belongs to a study of kidney transplant recipient with SARS-CoV-2 infection. Sequenced material: a blood sample, taken at baseline and on approximately day 120 from a kidney transplant recipient. The J gene is TRBJ1-1, the V gene TRBV19; D is uncertain. The sequence came from a male patient in his thirties who had COVID-19 and was a kidney transplant recipient. The graft donor may be the source of some T cells. The CDR3 coding sequence is TGTGCCATCAAGTCCAACGTGAACACTGAAGCTTTCTTT. Amino acids: CAIKSNVNTEAFF. Based on the CDR3 plus reference TRBV19 and TRBJ1-1, the full variable domain is DGGITQSPKYLFRKEGQNVTLSCEQNLNHDAMYWYRQDPGQGLRLIYYSQIVNDFQKGDIAEGYSVSREKKESFPLTVTSAQKNPTAFYLCAIKSNVNTEAFFGQGTRLTVV.